This T cell receptor beta chain was captured by sequencing in a study of control samples from healthy donors and cancer patients. The CDR3 sequence is 11 residues long. In germline, CDR1 is SEHNR, CDR2 FQNEAQ (reference sequence). Deletions cut 1 base from V and 5 bases from J, with 2 bases between. This table comes from immunoSEQ multiplex PCR, and its TCRdb copy is limited to in-frame clones, with some not included. The data show about 110,000 clones, approximately 84% seen once. Sequences were obtained from blood. The TCR comes from a man between 18 and 35 years old in good health. The V gene is TRBV7-9, the J gene TRBJ1-1, with no clear D. The CDR3 nucleotides are TGTGCCAGCAGCTTAGAGACTGAAGCTTTCTTT. Residues: CASSLETEAFF.